This is a list of T cell receptor beta chains from one sample in a study of cytomegalovirus exposure and HLA in healthy donors. This table comes from immunoSEQ multiplex PCR, and its TCRdb copy is limited to in-frame clones, with some not included. The sample contains around 200,000 clones, about four fifths of which appear only once. The sequenced sample consisted of PBMCs. The receptor source for this set is a woman between 50 and 59 years old in good health and CMV-seronegative. The conserved cysteine and the conserved F or W are not part of the CDR3 here. Each record gives: J gene, V gene, clone size, CDR3 protein. Clone size appears in some rows only: once, few, many, or a class for an expanded clone.

>TRBJ2-6|TRBV27|NA
ASSSQGGSISGANVLT
>TRBJ1-1|TRBV5-1|NA
ASSYLRGQEKAF
>TRBJ2-3|TRBV7-9|NA
ASSLGWASGTRTDTQY
>TRBJ1-2|TRBV25-1|NA
ASSELYYGYT
>TRBJ2-5|TRBV29-1|NA
SVDNRGEGETQY
>TRBJ2-7|TRBV27|once
AAGGPSYEQY
>TRBJ2-5|TRBV9|NA
ASSETSGLRVRETQY
>TRBJ1-4|TRBV28|NA
ASSLGLNNEKLF
>TRBJ2-2|TRBV9|NA
ASSPGLANTGELF
>TRBJ1-2|TRBV7-9|NA
ASSEGGAIGYT
>TRBJ1-4|TRBV4-2|NA
ASSLTTRTLNEKLF
>TRBJ1-2|TRBV6-6|NA
ASSKRQGVIYGYT
>TRBJ1-5|TRBV28|NA
ASSLWRLDNSNQPQH
>TRBJ1-6|TRBV10-3|NA
AISEVEGLYNSPLH
>TRBJ2-3|TRBV5-1|NA
ASSLGLGRATSTDTQY
>TRBJ2-1|TRBV5-1|once
ASSLGSSYNEQF
>TRBJ1-6|TRBV7-2|NA
ASSHDRNNSPLH
>TRBJ2-2|TRBV6-6|NA
ASPAGGANTGELF
>TRBJ2-7|TRBV6-5|NA
ASSYLPGQGSYEQY
>TRBJ2-3|TRBV9|NA
ASSPRQRGRTDTQY
>TRBJ2-2|TRBV29-1|NA
SVAAGSPGELF
>TRBJ2-5|TRBV7-9|NA
ASEGPRSQETQY
>TRBJ2-2|TRBV19|NA
ASSIGWVRGGELF
>TRBJ2-7|TRBV28|once
ASSLLASQGASYEQY
>TRBJ1-5|TRBV28|NA
ASRLDRAHQPQH
>TRBJ2-5|TRBV19|NA
ASSIDGQGLETQY
>TRBJ1-2|TRBV20-1|few
SARFSYGYT
>TRBJ2-7|TRBV4-1|NA
ASSPQDRGSEQY
>TRBJ2-7|TRBV15|NA
ATARQGSSEQY
>TRBJ2-2|TRBV27|few
ASSFRLFAGESHGELF
>TRBJ2-3|TRBV19|NA
ASKWASTDTQY
>TRBJ2-3|TRBV28|NA
ASTRGLAGATDTQY
>TRBJ1-6|TRBV7-8|NA
ASSYRDRVSYNSPLH
>TRBJ1-1|TRBV18|few
ASSPPGRLNTEAF
>TRBJ2-3|TRBV7-2|NA
ASSLVGQGAGDTQY